The next 17 T cell receptor beta chains were all read from a single sample in a study of T-cell memory formation after mild COVID-19 (dated by TCRdb to the early 2020s). The method behind the library was 5' RACE. Sequencing used an Illumina NovaSeq 6000. TCRdb's own reprocessing of the public reads used fastp at Q25 and MiXCR and kept productive beta chains. Rows are combined by CDR3 protein, so each entry shows the most common genes and DNA. The sample profile shows around 250,000 distinct CDR3 sequences; 15% of them were found once. The ten largest account for 2% to 2.5% of the sample. The sequenced material came from PBMCs or a T cell subset sorted from them (not recorded which). These receptors all come from an adult woman who had mild COVID-19 (a few samples of this study predate the infection). The sample titles of this study are shuffled in the database, so cell type and time point are left out; the donor was told from shared clones.

This clonotype was picked up a small number of times. The rearrangement uses TRBV29-1 and TRBJ1-2; 7 bases align to TRBD1. CDR1 SQVTM and CDR2 ANQGSEA come from the germline V gene. The CDR3 is made up of 15 amino acids. J gave up 6 bases and V 4 bases, and 14 bases lay outside the gene matches. The CDR3 DNA is TGCAGCGTTGCTGGAGACAGGGCTTGGGGTAATGGCTACACCTTC. It translates to CSVAGDRAWGNGYTF.

This clonotype was observed a handful of times. This chain joins TRBV6-2 or TRBV6-3 and TRBJ2-7, with 7 nucleotides matching TRBD2. In germline, CDR1 is MNHEY, CDR2 SVGEGT. This CDR3 is 14 amino acids long. Trimming at V came to 2 bases and at J to 1 base, leaving 2 bases not matched to a gene. This CDR3 is CASSYTSESYEQYF. The DNA for the CDR3 is TGTGCCAGCAGTTACACTAGCGAGTCCTACGAGCAGTACTTC.

This clonotype turned up a few times. The rearrangement links TRBV20-1 to TRBJ2-1; 9 bases match TRBD2. Trimming took 6 bases from V and 0 from J; bases not matched to a gene: 12. Germline V gene data show CDR1 as DFQATT and CDR2 as SNEGSKA (reference sequence). This CDR3 comprises 17 residues. CDR3: CSAPASGVGGSYNEQFF. The CDR3 DNA sequence: TGCAGTGCCCCGGCTAGCGGGGTGGGGGGCTCCTACAATGAGCAGTTCTTC.

This clonotype has more than one count but fewer than ten. CDR3 bases: TGTGCCAGCAGCACCTCTAGGGAGACCCAGTACTTC. The encoded protein is CASSTSRETQYF. The genes are TRBV6-2 or TRBV6-3 and TRBJ2-5, with D uncertain. CDR3 length equals 12 residues. V was clipped by 6 bases and J by 5 bases, with 10 bases between them. Germline CDR1 is MNHEY and CDR2 is SVGEGT.

The CDR3, as DNA: TGTGCCAGCAGTTACCGCGGGACCCAGTATGGCTACACCTTC. Amino acid sequence: CASSYRGTQYGYTF. The chain joins TRBV6-5 to TRBJ1-2; possible D gene TRBD1, 5 bases. The CDR3 loop spans 14 amino acids. Germline V gene lookup returns CDR1 MNHEY and CDR2 SVGAGI. V lost 2 bases, J lost 5 bases, and 12 bases lay in between.

The chain carries TRBV25-1 and TRBJ1-2; D not certain. With 3 bases removed from V and 6 bases from J, the gap between germline ends came to 11 bases. CDR1 and CDR2 from the germline V gene are MGHDK and SYGVNS. The CDR3 is made up of 13 amino acids. The CDR3 is CASSEAATHGYTF. In DNA, the CDR3 is TGTGCCAGCAGTGAGGCAGCGACCCATGGCTACACCTTC.

V is TRBV4-1 and J is TRBJ2-2, with D unclear. Per the germline V gene, CDR1 is MGHRA and CDR2 is YSYEKL. V gave up 0 bases and J gave up 6 bases, with 8 bases separating them. This CDR3 spans 14 amino acids. The CDR3 region has the DNA TGCGCCAGCAGCCAAGAACCATCGGCCGGGGAGCTGTTTTTT. Translating gives CASSQEPSAGELFF.

This clonotype was seen a few times. The rearrangement joins TRBV30 to TRBJ2-7; 9 bases agree with TRBD1. Germline V lookup: CDR1 GTSNPN, CDR2 SVGIG (reference sequence). This CDR3 comprises 16 residues. V shed 2 bases, J shed 3 bases, and the junction held 11 bases outside the gene matches. CDR3 sequence: CAWSLRGTGINYEQYF. The CDR3 DNA reads as TGTGCCTGGAGTCTAAGGGGGACAGGGATTAACTACGAGCAGTACTTC.

Only a few counts were recorded for this clonotype. The chain uses TRBV30 and TRBJ1-6, with 12 bases fitting TRBD1. CDR3 length: 17 amino acids. The V gene's germline CDR1 is GTSNPN and CDR2 SVGIG (reference sequence). The V and J ends lost 1 base and 9 bases, in that order; junction bases with no gene match: 10. CDR3 region: CAWSAAGTGGKFSPLHF. As DNA, the CDR3 is TGTGCCTGGAGTGCCGCCGGGACAGGGGGCAAGTTTTCACCCCTCCACTTT.

The gene calls are TRBV27 and TRBJ1-1, with 7 nucleotides matching TRBD1. The CDR3 has 13 amino acids. J gave up 0 bases and V 7 bases, and 2 bases lay outside the gene matches. Per the germline V gene, CDR1 is MNHEY and CDR2 is SMNVEV (reference sequence). This CDR3 is CASKGQMNTEAFF. The CDR3 coding sequence is TGTGCCAGCAAGGGACAGATGAACACTGAAGCTTTCTTT.

CDR3 coding DNA: TGTGCCAGCAGTTTCGGACGGGAGAGACATTTCTTC. Its translation: CASSFGRERHFF. The chain couples TRBV28 to TRBJ2-1, with D tentatively TRBD2 (6 bases). Germline V gene lookup returns CDR1 MDHEN and CDR2 SYDVKM. Trimming shortened V by 3 bases and J by 16 bases, and 16 bases separated the two germline ends. CDR3 length equals 12 residues.

The gene calls are TRBV5-1 and TRBJ1-6; D unclear. V was clipped by 4 bases and J by 7 bases, with 12 bases between them. The CDR3 sequence is 14 residues long. Germline values: CDR1 SGHRS, CDR2 YFSETQ. The CDR3 bases are TGCGCCAGCAGCCAACGGGGATTAAATTCACCCCTCCACTTT. Translated: CASSQRGLNSPLHF.

This clonotype came up a few times. The V call is TRBV20-1, the J call TRBJ2-7, with 7 nucleotides matching TRBD2. This CDR3 is built from 16 residues. V lost 1 base and J lost 0; bases outside the gene matches: 9. Germline assignment: CDR1 DFQATT and CDR2 SNEGSKA (reference sequence). For the CDR3, the DNA is TGCAGTGCTAGAGGGGGCCTGACTAGCAACTCCTACGAGCAGTACTTC. The encoded protein is CSARGGLTSNSYEQYF.

This clonotype appeared many times. The chain carries TRBV2 and TRBJ1-4; 7 positions agree with TRBD1. This CDR3 is 12 amino acids long. Germline values: CDR1 SNHLY, CDR2 FYNNEI. V gave up 4 bases and J gave up 11 bases; unmatched junction bases: 4. The CDR3: CASSGAGGKLFF. The CDR3 DNA reads TGTGCCAGCAGTGGTGCAGGGGGGAAACTGTTTTTT.

This clonotype was seen a handful of times. V and J are TRBV7-2 and TRBJ1-3, with D uncertain. The CDR3 contains 16 residues. Trimming took off 0 bases at V and 8 bases at J, with 17 bases between the two ends. The germline V gene has CDR1 SGHTA and CDR2 FQGNSA. Here the CDR3 DNA reads TGTGCCAGCAGCTTAGCGCATGCTGGGCCGCAGCACACCATATATTTT. This gives the protein CASSLAHAGPQHTIYF.

For the CDR3, the DNA is TGCAGCGTTGCTCATACAGGGGGTTCAGGCTACACCTTC. Its translation: CSVAHTGGSGYTF. The J gene is TRBJ1-2, the V gene TRBV29-1, with 8 bases that match TRBD1. CDR3 length: 13 amino acids. Germline V gene lookup returns CDR1 SQVTM and CDR2 ANQGSEA. V gave up 4 bases and J gave up 8 bases; unmatched junction bases: 9.

CDR3 nucleotide sequence: TGTGCCATCAGTGTTTTCGCTGGTGTGGACGCATACAGCGGAGAAGCTTTCTTT. It codes for CAISVFAGVDAYSGEAFF. The chain employs TRBV10-3 and TRBJ1-1; D is unclear. This CDR3 is 18 amino acids long. The V gene's germline CDR1 is ENHRY and CDR2 SYGVKD. V was clipped by 4 bases and J by 8 bases, with 29 bases between them.